These T cell receptor gamma chains were read from a single sample in a study of gammadelta T cells in human blood. TCRdb re-analyzed the RT-PCR reads via CATT. The specimen's table records 100 or so gamma-chain clones. The sequenced sample consisted of Vgamma9Vdelta2 gamma-delta T cells from adult blood. The receptor source for this set is a human donor. The CDR3 runs from the conserved cysteine through the conserved F or W. Only part of the rows carry a size: once, few, many, or a class if the clone is expanded.

V gene: TRGV10; J gene: TRGJ1/TRGJ2; clone size: hyperexpanded; CDR3 protein: CAAWDFGGYYKKLF; CDR3 DNA: TGTGCTGCGTGGGATTTTGGAGGGTATTATAAGAAACTCTTT
V gene: TRGV9; J gene: TRGJP; clone size: large; CDR3 protein: CALWEVSKLGKKIKVF; CDR3 DNA: TGTGCCTTGTGGGAGGTATCGAAGTTGGGCAAAAAAATCAAGGTATTT
V gene: TRGV9; J gene: TRGJP; clone size: hyperexpanded; CDR3 protein: CALWEEELGKKIKVF; CDR3 DNA: TGTGCCTTGTGGGAGGAAGAGTTGGGCAAAAAAATCAAGGTATTT
V gene: TRGV9; J gene: TRGJP; clone size: hyperexpanded; CDR3 protein: CALWEAQELGKKIKVF; CDR3 DNA: TGTGCCTTGTGGGAGGCACAAGAGTTGGGCAAAAAAATCAAGGTATTT
V gene: TRGV9; J gene: TRGJP; clone size: hyperexpanded; CDR3 protein: CALWERVQELGKKIKVF; CDR3 DNA: TGTGCCTTGTGGGAAAGGGTTCAAGAGTTGGGCAAAAAAATCAAGGTATTT
V gene: TRGV9; J gene: TRGJP; clone size: -; CDR3 protein: CALWEMIKELGKKIKVF; CDR3 DNA: TGTGCCTTGTGGGAAATGATTAAAGAGTTGGGCAAAAAAATCAAGGTATTT
V gene: TRGV9; J gene: TRGJP; clone size: hyperexpanded; CDR3 protein: CALWGLQELGKKIKVF; CDR3 DNA: TGTGCCTTGTGGGGCCTGCAAGAGTTGGGCAAAAAAATCAAGGTATTT
V gene: TRGV8; J gene: TRGJ1/TRGJ2; clone size: hyperexpanded; CDR3 protein: CATWDKVDYKKLF; CDR3 DNA: TGTGCCACCTGGGACAAGGTTGATTATAAGAAACTCTTT
V gene: TRGV9; J gene: TRGJP; clone size: large; CDR3 protein: CALWEARELGKKIKVF; CDR3 DNA: TGTGCCTTGTGGGAGGCGCGAGAGTTGGGCAAAAAAATCAAGGTATTT
V gene: TRGV9; J gene: TRGJP; clone size: hyperexpanded; CDR3 protein: CALWESEELGKKIKVF; CDR3 DNA: TGTGCCTTGTGGGAAAGCGAGGAGTTGGGCAAAAAAATCAAGGTATTT
V gene: TRGV9; J gene: TRGJP; clone size: -; CDR3 protein: CALWEVGELGKKIKVF; CDR3 DNA: TGTGCCTTGTGGGAGGTAGGAGAGTTGGGCAAAAAAATCAAGGTATTT
V gene: TRGV9; J gene: TRGJP; clone size: hyperexpanded; CDR3 protein: CALWMEELGKKIKVF; CDR3 DNA: TGTGCCTTGTGGATGGAAGAGTTGGGCAAAAAAATCAAGGTATTT
V gene: TRGV9; J gene: TRGJP; clone size: hyperexpanded; CDR3 protein: CALWERQELGKKIKVF; CDR3 DNA: TGTGCCTTGTGGGAGAGGCAAGAGTTGGGCAAAAAAATCAAGGTATTT
V gene: TRGV9; J gene: TRGJP; clone size: hyperexpanded; CDR3 protein: CALWEVREELGKKIKVF; CDR3 DNA: TGTGCCTTGTGGGAGGTTCGGGAAGAGTTGGGCAAAAAAATCAAGGTATTT
V gene: TRGV9; J gene: TRGJP; clone size: large; CDR3 protein: CALWEQQELGKKIKVF; CDR3 DNA: TGTGCCTTGTGGGAGCAGCAAGAGTTGGGAAAAAAAATCAAGGTATTT
V gene: TRGV9; J gene: TRGJ1/TRGJ2; clone size: large; CDR3 protein: CALWEAPRRRKLF; CDR3 DNA: TGTGCCTTGTGGGAGGCCCCACGGCGGAGGAAACTCTTT
V gene: TRGV9; J gene: TRGJP; clone size: large; CDR3 protein: CALWEVQQELGKKIKVF; CDR3 DNA: TGTGCCTTGTGGGAGGTCCAGCAAGAGTTGGGCAAAAAAATCAAGGTATTT
V gene: TRGV9; J gene: TRGJP; clone size: few; CDR3 protein: CALWEFAGALGKKIKVF; CDR3 DNA: TGTGCCTTGTGGGAGTTCGCGGGAGCGTTGGGCAAAAAAATCAAGGTATTT